The rows below give T cell receptor beta chains drawn from one sample of a study of read filtering for tumor transcriptome and immune sequencing. TCRdb passed the reads through MiXCR, listing each CDR3 protein once. The sample records around 140,000 distinct CDR3 sequences, roughly 13% being singletons. The sequencing input was a population of CD138-negative cells sorted from bone marrow. These receptors all come from a donor at least 40 years old with multiple myeloma. The CDR3 runs from the conserved cysteine through the conserved F or W. The D gene is left open where the match is weak. Some rows mark clone size as missing; the rest say once, few, many or name a class of expanded clone.

d_gene: TRBD2
j_gene: TRBJ2-1
v_gene: TRBV5-1
len: 16
abundance: many
CDR3nt: TGCGCCAGCAGCGATCTCCTAGCGGGAGGATACAATGAGCAGTTCTTC
CDR3aa: CASSDLLAGGYNEQFF

d_gene: .
j_gene: TRBJ2-1
v_gene: TRBV10-3
len: 13
abundance: many
CDR3nt: TGTGCCATCAGTCCGACTGGTAGCAATGAGCAGTTCTTC
CDR3aa: CAISPTGSNEQFF

d_gene: .
j_gene: TRBJ2-5
v_gene: TRBV29-1
len: 15
abundance: many
CDR3nt: TGCAGCGTTGAAGAACGAGGGGGAGCTCGGGAGACCCAGTACTTC
CDR3aa: CSVEERGGARETQYF

d_gene: .
j_gene: TRBJ2-7
v_gene: TRBV7-8
len: 14
abundance: many
CDR3nt: TGTGCCAGCACCAGAGTTGGGACAACTTACGAGCAGTACTTC
CDR3aa: CASTRVGTTYEQYF

d_gene: TRBD1
j_gene: TRBJ2-1
v_gene: TRBV4-1
len: 17
abundance: many
CDR3nt: TGCGCCAGCAGCCATCCCGGACAGGGTGAGGGAGACAATGAGCAGTTCTTC
CDR3aa: CASSHPGQGEGDNEQFF

d_gene: TRBD2
j_gene: TRBJ2-5
v_gene: TRBV20-1
len: 16
abundance: few
CDR3nt: TGCAGTGCTAAAGATGTTAGCGGGAGGGCCGGAGAGACCCAGTACTTC
CDR3aa: CSAKDVSGRAGETQYF

d_gene: .
j_gene: TRBJ2-2
v_gene: TRBV3-1
len: 19
abundance: many
CDR3nt: TGTGCCAGCAGCCAAGATAGGTCGGGCCGAGGAAGGGACACCGGGGAGCTGTTTTTT
CDR3aa: CASSQDRSGRGRDTGELFF

d_gene: TRBD1
j_gene: TRBJ1-2
v_gene: TRBV18
len: 15
abundance: .
CDR3nt: TGTGCCAGCTCACGAGGACAGGGTGAAACCTATGGCTACACCTTC
CDR3aa: CASSRGQGETYGYTF

d_gene: TRBD2
j_gene: TRBJ2-7
v_gene: TRBV12-3/TRBV12-4
len: 16
abundance: many
CDR3nt: TGTGCCAGCAGTTATCGGGGAGGGGTAGAGTTATACGAGCAGTACTTC
CDR3aa: CASSYRGGVELYEQYF

d_gene: .
j_gene: TRBJ1-1
v_gene: TRBV20-1
len: 11
abundance: many
CDR3nt: TGCAGTGCCGGGGCGAACACTGAAGCTTTCTTT
CDR3aa: CSAGANTEAFF

d_gene: .
j_gene: TRBJ2-5
v_gene: TRBV12-3/TRBV12-4
len: 13
abundance: many
CDR3nt: TGTGCCAGCAGTTTGGGCCTAAAAGAGACCCAGTACTTC
CDR3aa: CASSLGLKETQYF

d_gene: TRBD1
j_gene: TRBJ1-2
v_gene: TRBV19
len: 15
abundance: many
CDR3nt: TGTGCCAGTAGTGCAGACAGGGGGCGCTTTTATGGCTACACCTTC
CDR3aa: CASSADRGRFYGYTF

d_gene: TRBD1
j_gene: TRBJ1-2
v_gene: TRBV4-3
len: 15
abundance: many
CDR3nt: TGCGCCAGCAGCCAGGAAACGGACAGGGACGATACCTACACCTTC
CDR3aa: CASSQETDRDDTYTF

d_gene: .
j_gene: TRBJ2-7
v_gene: TRBV20-1
len: 14
abundance: .
CDR3nt: TGCAGTGCTAGTGTTAGCACGGGCTCCTACGAGCAGTACTTC
CDR3aa: CSASVSTGSYEQYF

d_gene: .
j_gene: TRBJ1-2
v_gene: TRBV14
len: 16
abundance: many
CDR3nt: TGTGCCAGCAGCCAACCCAACTTCCAAGGTCAAGAAGGCTACACCTTC
CDR3aa: CASSQPNFQGQEGYTF

d_gene: .
j_gene: TRBJ2-7
v_gene: TRBV27
len: 14
abundance: few
CDR3nt: TGTGCCAGCACCAGCAGGCCCAGGTCCTACGAGCAGTACTTC
CDR3aa: CASTSRPRSYEQYF

d_gene: .
j_gene: TRBJ2-7
v_gene: TRBV3-1
len: 12
abundance: many
CDR3nt: TGTGCCAGCAGCCACGCTAGTACCGAGCAGTACTTC
CDR3aa: CASSHASTEQYF

d_gene: .
j_gene: TRBJ2-2
v_gene: TRBV5-1
len: 15
abundance: many
CDR3nt: TGCGCCAGCAGCACCGACGGTCAGCACACCGGGGAGCTGTTTTTT
CDR3aa: CASSTDGQHTGELFF

d_gene: .
j_gene: TRBJ2-1
v_gene: TRBV11-2
len: 15
abundance: many
CDR3nt: TGTGCCAGCAGCTATACCGGGTCAGCGATTAGTGAGCAGTTCTTC
CDR3aa: CASSYTGSAISEQFF

d_gene: TRBD1
j_gene: TRBJ1-5
v_gene: TRBV4-3
len: 14
abundance: many
CDR3nt: TGCGCCAGCAGCCAGGACAGGGGAAACCAGCCCCAGCATTTT
CDR3aa: CASSQDRGNQPQHF

d_gene: .
j_gene: TRBJ2-7
v_gene: TRBV4-3
len: 15
abundance: few
CDR3nt: TGCGCCAGCAGCCAAGATCCAGGTACAGTCTACGAGCAGTACTTC
CDR3aa: CASSQDPGTVYEQYF

d_gene: .
j_gene: TRBJ1-3
v_gene: TRBV18
len: 12
abundance: many
CDR3nt: TGTGCCAGCTCTCAAGATGGAAACACCATATATTTT
CDR3aa: CASSQDGNTIYF

d_gene: .
j_gene: TRBJ2-7
v_gene: TRBV20-1
len: 14
abundance: many
CDR3nt: TGCAGTGCTAGAGTGTTGGACGGTTCGGGCGAGCAGTACTTC
CDR3aa: CSARVLDGSGEQYF

d_gene: .
j_gene: TRBJ2-7
v_gene: TRBV20-1
len: 14
abundance: many
CDR3nt: TGCAGTGCCCTTTCTGATGGTAGCGGCCACGAGCAGTACTTC
CDR3aa: CSALSDGSGHEQYF

d_gene: .
j_gene: TRBJ2-7
v_gene: TRBV7-9
len: 14
abundance: few
CDR3nt: TGTGCCAGCAGCAGGGACTCCAGCGTCTCCGAGCAGTACTTC
CDR3aa: CASSRDSSVSEQYF

d_gene: .
j_gene: TRBJ2-1
v_gene: TRBV19
len: 13
abundance: many
CDR3nt: TGTGCCAGTAGGCGGGATATCTACAATGAGCAGTTCTTC
CDR3aa: CASRRDIYNEQFF

d_gene: .
j_gene: TRBJ1-1
v_gene: TRBV12-3/TRBV12-4
len: 15
abundance: many
CDR3nt: TGTGCCAGCTCTGCAGGGTACCACTTGAACACTGAAGCTTTCTTT
CDR3aa: CASSAGYHLNTEAFF

d_gene: TRBD2
j_gene: TRBJ2-1
v_gene: TRBV13
len: 16
abundance: many
CDR3nt: TGTGCCAGCAGCTTAGGGCTAGCGGGACCTGGGGATGAGCAGTTCTTC
CDR3aa: CASSLGLAGPGDEQFF

d_gene: TRBD2
j_gene: TRBJ2-3
v_gene: TRBV7-2
len: 16
abundance: .
CDR3nt: TGTGCCAGCAGCCCGTTATTCCGGGACTACGCAGATACGCAGTATTTT
CDR3aa: CASSPLFRDYADTQYF

d_gene: .
j_gene: TRBJ2-1
v_gene: TRBV6-2/TRBV6-3
len: 14
abundance: many
CDR3nt: TGTGCCAGCAGTTACGAGAGGGGCTACAATGAGCAGTTCTTC
CDR3aa: CASSYERGYNEQFF

d_gene: .
j_gene: TRBJ2-7
v_gene: TRBV7-8
len: 13
abundance: .
CDR3nt: TGTGCCAGCAGCCCCGGACAGTTCTACGAGCAGTACTTC
CDR3aa: CASSPGQFYEQYF

d_gene: .
j_gene: TRBJ1-6
v_gene: TRBV3-1
len: 16
abundance: many
CDR3nt: TGTGCCAGCAGCCAAGTACCGGGACTGGACAATTCACCCCTCCACTTT
CDR3aa: CASSQVPGLDNSPLHF

d_gene: .
j_gene: TRBJ1-2
v_gene: TRBV6-2/TRBV6-3
len: 14
abundance: many
CDR3nt: TGTGCCAGCAGTTACGAGTTCGGTAACTATGGCTACACCTTC
CDR3aa: CASSYEFGNYGYTF

d_gene: TRBD1
j_gene: TRBJ2-1
v_gene: TRBV7-9
len: 16
abundance: many
CDR3nt: TGTGCCAGCAGCCGTTTCCTGGGGACAGTAAACAATGAGCAGTTCTTC
CDR3aa: CASSRFLGTVNNEQFF

d_gene: .
j_gene: TRBJ2-5
v_gene: TRBV5-1
len: 14
abundance: many
CDR3nt: TGCGCCAGCACGTTTTTGGGTCCCCAAGAGACCCAGTACTTC
CDR3aa: CASTFLGPQETQYF

d_gene: TRBD2
j_gene: TRBJ2-3
v_gene: TRBV12-5
len: 15
abundance: many
CDR3nt: TGTGCTAGTGGAGACTCTAGCGGACGCACAGATACGCAGTATTTT
CDR3aa: CASGDSSGRTDTQYF

d_gene: .
j_gene: TRBJ1-3
v_gene: TRBV12-3/TRBV12-4
len: 13
abundance: .
CDR3nt: TGTGCCAGCGGTTTATCCGCTGGAAACACCATATATTTT
CDR3aa: CASGLSAGNTIYF

d_gene: .
j_gene: TRBJ2-1
v_gene: TRBV7-9
len: 17
abundance: many
CDR3nt: TGTGCCAGCAGCTCATCAACGTGGCAGGGGTTGGGGTCGGAGCAGTTCTTC
CDR3aa: CASSSSTWQGLGSEQFF

d_gene: .
j_gene: TRBJ2-1
v_gene: TRBV10-3
len: 13
abundance: many
CDR3nt: TGTGCCATCAGTGAGTTCCAGGGGAATGAGCAGTTCTTC
CDR3aa: CAISEFQGNEQFF

d_gene: .
j_gene: TRBJ2-3
v_gene: TRBV24-1
len: 15
abundance: .
CDR3nt: TGTGCCACCAGTGTTGGGACGGCGAACACAGATACGCAGTATTTT
CDR3aa: CATSVGTANTDTQYF

d_gene: .
j_gene: TRBJ1-5
v_gene: TRBV4-1
len: 16
abundance: many
CDR3nt: TGCGCCAGCAGCCCCACCCAGGGCGGCAGGAGTCAGCCCCAGCATTTT
CDR3aa: CASSPTQGGRSQPQHF

d_gene: .
j_gene: TRBJ2-2
v_gene: TRBV7-3
len: 14
abundance: .
CDR3nt: TGTGCCAGCAGCTTTAGCGGAAACACCGGGGAGCTGTTTTTT
CDR3aa: CASSFSGNTGELFF

d_gene: .
j_gene: TRBJ2-1
v_gene: TRBV10-3
len: 12
abundance: .
CDR3nt: TGTGCCTCCCAACAGGGAGTCAATGAGCAGTTCTTC
CDR3aa: CASQQGVNEQFF

d_gene: TRBD2
j_gene: TRBJ2-1
v_gene: TRBV4-3
len: 15
abundance: many
CDR3nt: TGCGCCAGCAGCCGAGCGGGAGCGTCCTACAATGAGCAGTTCTTC
CDR3aa: CASSRAGASYNEQFF

d_gene: TRBD2
j_gene: TRBJ2-1
v_gene: TRBV18
len: 16
abundance: .
CDR3nt: TGTGCCAGCTCACCACGGGGGACTAGCGGGATTAATGAGCAGTTCTTC
CDR3aa: CASSPRGTSGINEQFF

d_gene: TRBD1
j_gene: TRBJ1-1
v_gene: TRBV12-3/TRBV12-4
len: 18
abundance: many
CDR3nt: TGTGCCAGCAGTCGTTCTGAACGACAGGGGTGGGAGAACACTGAAGCTTTCTTT
CDR3aa: CASSRSERQGWENTEAFF

d_gene: TRBD1
j_gene: TRBJ1-2
v_gene: TRBV11-2
len: 13
abundance: few
CDR3nt: TGTGCCAGCAGCTATCAGGGGGCGGATGGCTACACCTTC
CDR3aa: CASSYQGADGYTF

d_gene: TRBD1
j_gene: TRBJ2-5
v_gene: TRBV20-1
len: 15
abundance: many
CDR3nt: TGCAGTGCTAGAGGTCCAGGGACAGGGGACGAGACCCAGTACTTC
CDR3aa: CSARGPGTGDETQYF

d_gene: .
j_gene: TRBJ2-1
v_gene: TRBV19
len: 13
abundance: .
CDR3nt: TGTGCCAGTAGTATAGTGGATTACAATGAGCAGTTCTTC
CDR3aa: CASSIVDYNEQFF

d_gene: TRBD2
j_gene: TRBJ2-1
v_gene: TRBV19
len: 15
abundance: many
CDR3nt: TGTGCCAGTACTTCTTACGCAGCGGGAGGCGATGAGCAGTTCTTC
CDR3aa: CASTSYAAGGDEQFF

d_gene: .
j_gene: TRBJ1-2
v_gene: TRBV12-3/TRBV12-4
len: 12
abundance: .
CDR3nt: TGTGCCAGCAGTTCCGGTCCATATGGCTACACCTTC
CDR3aa: CASSSGPYGYTF